This T cell receptor (beta chain) was identified during a study of shared T cell receptors in the human thymus. Sequenced by immunoSEQ multiplex PCR; TCRdb stores in-frame clones only, minus some. The sample yields approximately 660,000 clones, roughly 90% seen once. V was pared by 6 bases and J by 8 bases, with 9 bases of the junction left unmatched. Germline V gene sequence: CDR1 SGHDN, CDR2 FVKESK. The CDR3 is 15 residues long. This same sample was also taken into another study, of human thymus T cells. That work states: Thymus was obtained from resections taken during corrective heart surgery. Apparent skewing of V and J gene usage characterized both thymic and blood repertoires. Highly overlapping thymic repertoires among unrelated individuals were reported in related research.

This chain connects TRBV14 to TRBJ2-1, with TRBD1 matching 11 bases. The sequenced sample consisted of thymocytes. The clonotype comes from a boy younger than two with a congenital heart defect. DNA for the CDR3: TGTGCCAGCAGTCCCGGGACAGGGGGACGCGATGAGCAGTTCTTC. Its protein product is CASSPGTGGRDEQFF.